The entry that follows covers one T cell receptor beta chain sequence. Its target is not known. The sample originates from a study of breast tumors, draining lymph nodes, adjacent tissues. Study observations and caveats: Tumor and nontumor repertoires were significantly more similar in luminal-like than in basal-like breast cancer. Tumor TCR diversity was below lymph nodes but above nontumor tissue.

One entry per CDR3 protein results from TCRdb running MiXCR on the multiplex PCR reads. Of approximately 8,000 distinct CDR3 sequences listed, about four fifths are singletons. Germline V gene data show CDR1 as DFQATT and CDR2 as SNEGSKA (reference sequence). The CDR3 is 10 amino acids. The chain combines TRBV20-1 with TRBJ1-2; D remains ambiguous. The sequencing sample was made of tumor-adjacent breast tissue. The sequence was collected from a female donor with breast cancer. Some clones in this sample may be carry-over from other donors' samples. The CDR3 here is CIAGAYGYTF. For the CDR3, the DNA is TGCATTGCGGGCGCGTATGGCTACACCTTC.